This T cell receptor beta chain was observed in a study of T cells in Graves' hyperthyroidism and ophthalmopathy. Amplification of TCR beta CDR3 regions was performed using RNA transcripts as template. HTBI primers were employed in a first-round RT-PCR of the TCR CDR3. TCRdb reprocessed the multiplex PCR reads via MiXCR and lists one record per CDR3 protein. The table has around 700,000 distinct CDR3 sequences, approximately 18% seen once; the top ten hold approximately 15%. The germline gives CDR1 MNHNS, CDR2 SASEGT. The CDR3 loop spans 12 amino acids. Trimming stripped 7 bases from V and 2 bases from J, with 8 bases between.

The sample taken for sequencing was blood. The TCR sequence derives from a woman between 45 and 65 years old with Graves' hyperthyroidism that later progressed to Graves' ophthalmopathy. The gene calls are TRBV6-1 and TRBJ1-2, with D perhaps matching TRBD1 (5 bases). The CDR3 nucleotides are TGTGCCAGCAAGGGGTCCAACTATGGCTACACCTTC. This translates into CASKGSNYGYTF.